The clone carrying this T cell receptor beta chain has a count of ten or more. Its cognate antigen is unknown. The length of the CDR3 is 14 residues. V was cut by 2 bases and J by 2 bases, with 8 bases left in between. Germline lookup yields CDR1 SGHTA and CDR2 FQGNSA. The data belong to a study of neurological immune-mediated disorders. Study-wide findings and caveats: Neither clinical nor MRI features were found to be associated with the multiple sclerosis repertoire cluster. Phylogenetic grouping assigned the repertoires of 18 of 34 multiple sclerosis patients to a single related-CDR3 cluster, representing a possible signature. Multiple sclerosis was found to have the least TCR clonal expansion, below healthy controls, and HTLV-1-associated myelopathy the most.

With 10-nucleotide random UMIs included, cDNA was synthesized by 5'RACE. Each CDR3 protein gets one entry after TCRdb re-called the 5' RACE reads with MiXCR. Found here are tens of thousands of distinct CDR3 sequences, just over 2.5% of them singletons; the top ten hold around 1.1%. Sequences were obtained from PBMCs. The gene calls are TRBV7-2 and TRBJ2-3, with D perhaps TRBD1 (5 bases). The receptor was derived from a young woman with multiple sclerosis. CDR3 sequence reads: CASSLNRNTDTQYF. CDR3 DNA: TGTGCCAGCAGCTTAAACAGGAACACAGATACGCAGTATTTT. The full variable domain, its missing parts supplied by reference TRBV7-2 and TRBJ2-3, is GAGVSQSPSNKVTEKGKDVELRCDPISGHTALYWYRQSLGQGLEFLIYFQGNSAPDKSGLPSDRFSAERTGGSVSTLTIQRTQQEDSAVYLCASSLNRNTDTQYFGPGTRLTVL.